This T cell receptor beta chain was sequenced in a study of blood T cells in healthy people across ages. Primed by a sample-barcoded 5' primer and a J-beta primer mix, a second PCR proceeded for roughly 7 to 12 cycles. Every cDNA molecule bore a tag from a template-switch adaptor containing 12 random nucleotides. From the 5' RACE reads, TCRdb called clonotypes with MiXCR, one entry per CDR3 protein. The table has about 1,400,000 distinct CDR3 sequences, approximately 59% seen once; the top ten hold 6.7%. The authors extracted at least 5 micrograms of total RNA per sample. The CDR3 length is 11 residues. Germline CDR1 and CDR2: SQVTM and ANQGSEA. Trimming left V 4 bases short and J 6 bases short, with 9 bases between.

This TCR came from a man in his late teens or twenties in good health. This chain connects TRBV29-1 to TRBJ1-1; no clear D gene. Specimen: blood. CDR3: CSVVQQSEAFF. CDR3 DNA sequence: TGCAGCGTTGTACAGCAGTCTGAAGCTTTCTTT.